The entry below gives a single T cell receptor beta chain sequence along with its context. The specificity of this receptor is unknown. Base qualities are not recorded, but no much larger clone differs from it by a single base. These data are taken from a study of cytomegalovirus exposure and HLA in healthy donors (dated by TCRdb to the late 2010s). Looking at the study overall: The 550 to 750 repertoires of the first cohort and the 110 or so validation repertoires were produced on the same platform, according to a later analysis. The study aimed to test whether cataloging public T cell receptors could reveal signatures of past pathogen exposure. The study combined high-throughput TCR immunosequencing, statistical association of individual TCRs with disease status, and machine learning to predict cytomegalovirus infection status. Along with the roughly 700-subject first cohort, a separate validation cohort of over a hundred different subjects was used. Paper-wide results and their limitations: Three of the identified cytomegalovirus-associated TCR beta chains were confirmed in vitro to be specific for cytomegalovirus antigens. A later analysis found that TCRs clustered in the first cohort also tended to co-occur in the 120 or so validation repertoires, with about 94% of cluster scores above 0. All 120 or so repertoires were used to score co-occurrence in the validation cohort in a later analysis, because that analysis had no HLA typing for the cohort. The authors suggested that the approach could potentially be extended to other disease states and immunological phenotypes. Most TCR sequences were seen in very few donors, while some public TCRs were found in many individuals. The study gave a list of 150 to 200 TCR beta chains associated with cytomegalovirus. The classifier was reported to diagnose cytomegalovirus status with high specificity and sensitivity in both the original and validation cohorts.

The donors were included in the validation cohort of over a hundred subjects, a group kept apart from the 666-subject first cohort. Including the terminal cysteine and phenylalanine, the CDR3 comprises 15 residues. The only DNA kept is the CDR3, 45 bases in frame from the first base. V is clipped by 1 base and J by 4 bases, and the sequence between their germline boundaries is 8 bases long. Per the germline V gene, MGHRA is the CDR1 and YSYEKL is the CDR2. Libraries were made using the immunoSEQ multiplex PCR assay. The authors processed their data as follows. To diagnose cytomegalovirus status from the catalog of TCR beta chain sequences, a statistical classification framework was built. As stored in TCRdb, this immuneACCESS dataset retains in-frame rearrangements with V and J assigned. A fraction of the clones does not appear; measured against another copy, unresolved V genes explain less than half of the discrepancy, and the remainder lacks a known reason. The V and J calls and clone size are taken from that table; D and trimming were inferred from the DNA. In all, the sample holds more than 90,000 clones, and about 83% of those were seen once. The ten largest clones take up around 5.1% of the sample.

The TCR comes from a man aged 18 to 30 in good health and CMV-seronegative. The chain uses TRBV4-1 and TRBJ1-6; possibly the D gene is TRBD1, per 6 matching bases. The source material was PBMCs. The DNA sequence follows: TGCGCCAGCAGCCAAGTCGGACAGTATAATTCACCCCTCCACTTT. Translated, it reads CASSQVGQYNSPLHF.